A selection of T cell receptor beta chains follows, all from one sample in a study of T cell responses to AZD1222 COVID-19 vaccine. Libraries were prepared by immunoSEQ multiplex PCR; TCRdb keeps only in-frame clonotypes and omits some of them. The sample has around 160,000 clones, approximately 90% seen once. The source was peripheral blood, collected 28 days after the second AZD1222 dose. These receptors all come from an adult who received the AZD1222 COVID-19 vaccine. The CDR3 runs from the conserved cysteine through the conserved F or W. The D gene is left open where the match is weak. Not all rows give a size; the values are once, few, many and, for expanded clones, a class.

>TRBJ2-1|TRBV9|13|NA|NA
CASSLAAYNEQFF
TGTGCCAGCAGTTTAGCGGCGTACAATGAGCAGTTCTTC
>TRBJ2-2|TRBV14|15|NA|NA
CASSQDLAQGRELFF
TGTGCCAGCAGCCAAGATCTGGCGCAGGGCCGGGAGCTGTTTTTT
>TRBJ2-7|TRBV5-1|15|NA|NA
CASSLALAAGGEQYF
TGCGCCAGCAGCTTGGCCCTAGCCGCCGGAGGTGAGCAGTACTTC
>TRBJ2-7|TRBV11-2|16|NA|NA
CASRSPAGLLSYEQYF
TGTGCCAGCAGGTCCCCCGCCGGCCTACTCTCCTACGAGCAGTACTTC
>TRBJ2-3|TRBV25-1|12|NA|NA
CASRLSTDTQYF
TGTGCCAGCAGACTATCCACAGATACGCAGTATTTT
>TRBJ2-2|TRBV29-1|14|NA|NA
CSVEETGAIGELFF
TGCAGCGTTGAAGAAACGGGGGCCATCGGGGAGCTGTTTTTT
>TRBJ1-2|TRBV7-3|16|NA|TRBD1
CASSLNSGTDVYGYTF
TGTGCCAGCAGCTTAAATAGTGGGACAGATGTCTATGGCTACACCTTC
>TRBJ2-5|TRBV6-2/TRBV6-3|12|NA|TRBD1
CASSRQGETQYF
TGTGCCAGCAGCAGACAGGGGGAGACCCAGTACTTC
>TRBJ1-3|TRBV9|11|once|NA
CASSVGNTIYF
TGTGCCAGCAGCGTGGGCAACACCATATATTTT
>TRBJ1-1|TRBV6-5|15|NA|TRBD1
CASRADRGHVTEAFF
TGTGCCAGCAGAGCTGACAGGGGGCATGTCACTGAAGCTTTCTTT
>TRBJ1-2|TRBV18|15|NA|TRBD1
CASSQYGTADYGYTF
TGTGCCAGCTCACAATACGGGACAGCAGACTATGGCTACACCTTC
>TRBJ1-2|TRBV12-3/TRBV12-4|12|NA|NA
CASSSGNYGYTF
TGTGCCAGCAGTTCAGGAAACTATGGCTACACCTTC
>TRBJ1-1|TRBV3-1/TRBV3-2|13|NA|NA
CASSLARNTEAFF
TGTGCCAGCAGCTTGGCGAGGAACACTGAAGCTTTCTTT
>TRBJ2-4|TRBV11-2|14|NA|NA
CASSSRLAKNIQYF
TGTGCCAGCAGCTCTAGACTAGCCAAAAACATTCAGTACTTC
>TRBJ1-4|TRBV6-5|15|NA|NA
CASSPSQWLPEKLFF
TGTGCCAGCAGCCCGAGTCAATGGCTTCCCGAAAAACTGTTTTTT
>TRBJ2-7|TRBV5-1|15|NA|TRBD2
CASSLVASGGSSQYF
TGCGCCAGCAGCTTGGTGGCTAGCGGGGGGTCTTCGCAGTACTTC
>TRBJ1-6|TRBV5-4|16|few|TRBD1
CASSRGTSTGDSPLHF
TGTGCCAGCAGCCGGGGGACATCCACAGGGGATTCACCCCTCCACTTT
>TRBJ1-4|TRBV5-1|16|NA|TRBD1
CASSLDSTGEFGELFF
TGCGCCAGCAGCTTGGATAGCACAGGGGAGTTTGGGGAACTGTTTTTT
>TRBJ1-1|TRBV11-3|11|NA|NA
CASSLLQEAFF
TGTGCCAGCAGCCTTCTGCAAGAAGCTTTCTTT
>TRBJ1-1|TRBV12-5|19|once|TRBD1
CASGLPRVPGQGIGTEAFF
TGTGCTAGTGGTTTGCCACGGGTCCCGGGACAGGGTATCGGCACTGAAGCTTTCTTT
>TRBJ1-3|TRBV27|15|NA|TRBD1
CASSFKGASGNTIYF
TGTGCCAGCAGTTTTAAGGGGGCTTCCGGAAACACCATATATTTT
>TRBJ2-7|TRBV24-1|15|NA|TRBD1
CATSDLGDPGGEQYF
TGTGCCACCAGTGATTTGGGGGATCCAGGGGGAGAGCAGTACTTC
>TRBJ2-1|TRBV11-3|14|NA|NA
CASSSSGLLNEQFF
TGTGCCAGCAGCTCCTCCGGACTCCTTAATGAGCAGTTCTTC
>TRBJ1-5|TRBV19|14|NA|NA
CASSQTKTNQPQHF
TGTGCCAGTAGTCAGACAAAGACGAATCAGCCCCAGCATTTT
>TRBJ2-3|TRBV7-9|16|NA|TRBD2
CASRYRGEPYTDTQYF
TGTGCCAGCAGATATCGGGGGGAACCTTACACAGATACGCAGTATTTT
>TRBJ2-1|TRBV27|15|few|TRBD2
CASSSGRALYNEQFF
TGTGCCAGCAGCAGCGGGAGGGCCCTCTACAATGAGCAGTTCTTC
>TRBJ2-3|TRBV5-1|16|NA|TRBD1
CASSLEGQGSTDTQYF
TGCGCCAGCAGCTTGGAGGGACAGGGGAGCACAGATACGCAGTATTTT
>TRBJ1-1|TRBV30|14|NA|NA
CAWAPGRGNTEAFF
TGTGCCTGGGCCCCCGGGAGGGGTAACACTGAAGCTTTCTTT
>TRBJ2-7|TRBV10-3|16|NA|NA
CAISESIGGISYEQYF
TGTGCCATCAGTGAGTCAATTGGGGGAATCTCCTACGAGCAGTACTTC
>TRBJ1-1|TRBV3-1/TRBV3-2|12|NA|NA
CATCRGGTEAFF
TGTGCCACGTGCCGAGGGGGGACTGAAGCTTTCTTT
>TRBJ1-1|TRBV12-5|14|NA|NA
CASGLGDTFTEAFF
TGTGCTAGTGGTTTGGGGGACACCTTCACTGAAGCTTTCTTT
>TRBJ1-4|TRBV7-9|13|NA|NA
CASSLAFSEKLFF
TGTGCCAGCAGCTTAGCGTTTAGTGAAAAACTGTTTTTT
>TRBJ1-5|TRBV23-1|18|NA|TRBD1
CASSQTRTGRTSNQPQHF
TGCGCCAGCAGCCAAACAAGGACAGGAAGAACTAGCAATCAGCCCCAGCATTTT
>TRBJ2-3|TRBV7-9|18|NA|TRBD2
CASSLVSGSLRSTDTQYF
TGTGCCAGCAGCTTAGTTAGCGGGAGCCTAAGGAGCACAGATACGCAGTATTTT
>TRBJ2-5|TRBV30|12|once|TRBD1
CAWSGQQETQYF
TGTGCCTGGTCGGGACAGCAAGAGACCCAGTACTTC
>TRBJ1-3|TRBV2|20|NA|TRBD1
CASRRSNGQGIGETGNTIYF
TGTGCCAGCAGACGTAGTAACGGACAGGGAATCGGAGAAACTGGAAACACCATATATTTT
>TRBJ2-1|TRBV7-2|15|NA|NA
CASAATGTYYNEQFF
TGTGCCAGCGCCGCTACAGGGACTTACTACAATGAGCAGTTCTTC
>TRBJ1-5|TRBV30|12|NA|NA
CAWSTGSWPQHF
TGTGCCTGGAGTACAGGGTCCTGGCCCCAGCATTTT
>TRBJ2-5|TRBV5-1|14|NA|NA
CASSLDGGQETQYF
TGCGCCAGCAGCTTGGATGGGGGCCAGGAGACCCAGTACTTC